This T cell receptor (beta chain) was found in a study of response to subunit inactivated influenza vaccine. Study results and limitations: Each seasonal influenza vaccination recruits few new T cells, the authors suggested.

Germline V CDR1 and CDR2: MGHDK, SYGVNS. There are 13 residues in the CDR3. The V end lost 3 bases, the J end lost 7 bases, and 11 bases lay between the germline ends. This clonotype occurred a few times. Its antigen is not known. TCRdb itself ran the RT-PCR reads through MiXCR, one entry per CDR3 protein. Found here are around 790,000 distinct CDR3 sequences, around 21% of them singletons; the top ten hold more than 8.5%. The sample consisted of PBMCs from blood, taken roughly 5 days after vaccination. The chain combines TRBV25-1 with TRBJ2-3; D is unresolved. The TCR sequence derives from a man aged 45-65 years who received an inactivated influenza vaccine. The DNA of the CDR3 is TGTGCCAGCAGTGACATTGTGCAGAATACGCAGTATTTT. This encodes CASSDIVQNTQYF.